Sequencing of this T cell receptor (beta chain) was carried out in a study of T cells in localized non-small cell lung cancer. Findings and caveats of the study: The study detected a median about 60 of the top 100 tumor clones in adjacent lung. Heterogeneity cannot be ruled out, as sequencing used one tumor region only.

V lost 3 bases and J lost 6, with 11 bases in between. The CDR3 is 13 amino acids. Germline V gives CDR1 LNHDA, CDR2 SQIVND (reference sequence). As for this clone: As yet, its antigen is unknown.

This table comes from immunoSEQ multiplex PCR, and its TCRdb copy is limited to in-frame clones, with some not included. The repertoire has roughly 35,000 clones, roughly 90% of them found once; the top ten carry 4.2%. The TCR was taken from a woman aged 40 to 75 with stage I lung adenocarcinoma. The chain is built from TRBV19 and TRBJ1-2; D uncertain. Sequences were derived from peripheral blood, sampled before any cancer treatment. The DNA for the CDR3 is TGTGCCAGTAGTATTTTGGATAGGGATGGCTACACCTTC. Its translation: CASSILDRDGYTF.